This TCR beta chain was obtained from a study of radiotherapy plus CTLA-4 blockade in lung cancer listed by TCRdb under 2018. For context, the study as a whole: Objective responses were observed in around 20% of enrolled patients, and disease control was achieved in 25% to 40%.

The study evaluated CTLA-4 blockade (ipilimumab) given together with focal radiation therapy in patients who had chemo-refractory metastatic non-small-cell lung cancer. Details on this clone: Its antigen is not yet known. Base qualities were left out, and no much larger clone turns up one base away.

The junction shows trimming of 5 bases on V and 2 bases on J, and the gene matches do not reach 8 bases of it. Including cysteine and phenylalanine, the CDR3 has 15 amino acids. Of all the DNA, just the CDR3 is kept, 45 bases in frame from base 1. Via the germline V gene (reference sequence), CDR1 is SEHNR and CDR2 FQNEAQ. Results and caveats for the whole study, not just this receptor: TCR clones derived from tumors expanded in peripheral blood after treatment with radiotherapy and ipilimumab. Increased serum interferon-beta after radiation, together with early dynamic changes in blood T cell clones, were reported to be the strongest predictors of response.

Receptor libraries were prepared by the immunoSEQ multiplex PCR assay. TCRdb took this table from immuneACCESS and kept in-frame rearrangements with V and J called. Such tables lack part of the clones; where checked against another copy, unresolved V genes explain under half of the gap, and the rest is unexplained. The sample data list tens of thousands of clones, and 80% to 90% of these were observed just once. The leading ten clones occupy 20% to 25% of the sample. The sequence joins TRBV7-9 to TRBJ2-7, with TRBD1 matching 8 junction bases. The receptor's source is a human donor with non-small cell lung cancer whose response to radiotherapy plus ipilimumab could not be evaluated. Sample: peripheral blood, taken from a patient treated with radiotherapy plus ipilimumab. The sequenced DNA is TGTGCCAGCAGCACCGCAGGGGGCAGGACCTACGAGCAGTACTTC. Translated, it reads CASSTAGGRTYEQYF.